This TCR beta chain comes out of a study of T-cell reconstitution after alpha-beta-depleted transplantation in children. This CDR3 is 12 amino acids long. CDR1 is DFQATT, CDR2 SNEGSKA, per germline (reference sequence). Preparation of the TCRbeta library involved a method that used unique molecular identifiers. TCRdb re-analysed the PCR reads in MiXCR, keeping a single row per CDR3 protein. The sample consists of around 600,000 distinct CDR3 sequences, about 10% of them appearing once. This clonotype appeared many times. The sample here was PBMCs from the stem cell graft donor, taken from the stem cell graft. V usage is TRBV20-1 and J usage is TRBJ2-1, with 7 bases lining up with TRBD1. This TCR derives from a human donor who donated a stem cell graft to a child with acute myeloid leukemia. The CDR3 spells CSFRTGQNEQFF. CDR3 DNA: TGCAGCTTTCGGACAGGTCAGAATGAGCAGTTCTTC.